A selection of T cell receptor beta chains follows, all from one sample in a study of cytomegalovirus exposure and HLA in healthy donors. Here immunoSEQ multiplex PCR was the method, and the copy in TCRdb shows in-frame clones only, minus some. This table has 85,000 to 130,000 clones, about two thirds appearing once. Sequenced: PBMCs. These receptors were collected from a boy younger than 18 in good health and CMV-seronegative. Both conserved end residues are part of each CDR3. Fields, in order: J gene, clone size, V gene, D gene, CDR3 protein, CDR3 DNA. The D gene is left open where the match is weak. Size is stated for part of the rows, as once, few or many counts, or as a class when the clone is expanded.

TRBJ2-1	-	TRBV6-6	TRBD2	CASGTSGYNEQFF	TGTGCCAGCGGGACTAGCGGGTACAATGAGCAGTTCTTC
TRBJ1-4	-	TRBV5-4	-	CASSLGPNEKLFF	TGTGCCAGCAGCTTGGGGCCAAATGAAAAACTGTTTTTT
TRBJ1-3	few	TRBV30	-	CAWRNLSGNTIYF	TGTGCCTGGAGAAATCTCTCTGGAAACACCATATATTTT
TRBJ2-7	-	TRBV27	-	CASSLSSAGLSYEQYF	TGTGCCAGCAGTTTATCGTCGGCAGGCCTCTCCTACGAGCAGTACTTC
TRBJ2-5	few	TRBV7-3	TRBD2	CASSLLGGGQETQYF	TGTGCCAGCAGCTTATTAGGCGGGGGTCAAGAGACCCAGTACTTC
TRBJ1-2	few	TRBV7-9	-	CASSLSGRGEGYGYTF	TGTGCCAGCAGCTTATCTGGCAGGGGAGAGGGCTATGGCTACACCTTC
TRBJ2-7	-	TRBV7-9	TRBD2	CASSFWTSGVPYEQYF	TGTGCCAGCAGCTTTTGGACTAGCGGGGTCCCCTACGAGCAGTACTTC
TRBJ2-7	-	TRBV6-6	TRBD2	CASRGGIDHLYEQYF	TGTGCCAGCAGGGGGGGGATCGACCATCTCTACGAGCAGTACTTC
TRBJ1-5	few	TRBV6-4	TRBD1	CASSAGGGNQPQHF	TGTGCCAGCAGTGCAGGGGGCGGCAATCAGCCCCAGCATTTT
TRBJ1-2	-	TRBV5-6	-	CASSPGNYGYTF	TGTGCCAGCAGCCCGGGAAACTATGGCTACACCTTC
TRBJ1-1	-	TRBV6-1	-	CASNSLMGANTEAFF	TGTGCCAGCAACTCCCTGATGGGGGCTAACACTGAAGCTTTCTTT
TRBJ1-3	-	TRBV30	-	CAWSPGGNTIYF	TGTGCCTGGAGTCCAGGCGGAAACACCATATATTTT
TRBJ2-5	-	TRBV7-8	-	CASSRGTPQETQYF	TGTGCCAGCAGCCGCGGGACTCCGCAAGAGACCCAGTACTTC
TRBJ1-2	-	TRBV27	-	CASSLLGVGGYTF	TGTGCCAGCAGTTTATTAGGGGTAGGTGGCTACACCTTC
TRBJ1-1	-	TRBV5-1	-	CASRPTPQANNYTEAFF	TGCGCCAGCAGGCCCACCCCGCAGGCCAATAACTACACTGAAGCTTTCTTT
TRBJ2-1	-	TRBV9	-	CASSPGTSNEEQFF	TGTGCCAGCAGCCCCGGGACTTCGAATGAGGAGCAGTTCTTC
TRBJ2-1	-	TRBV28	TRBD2	CASSPPGAGGYNEQFF	TGTGCCAGCAGTCCCCCCGGAGCGGGAGGCTACAATGAGCAGTTCTTC
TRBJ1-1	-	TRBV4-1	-	CASSQFSYNTEAFF	TGCGCCAGCAGCCAATTCAGTTATAACACTGAAGCTTTCTTT
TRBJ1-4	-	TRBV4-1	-	CASSQEGGSDEKLFF	TGCGCCAGCAGCCAAGAGGGAGGGAGTGATGAAAAACTGTTTTTT
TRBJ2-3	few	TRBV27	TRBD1	CASSPGTGPNHSGDTQYF	TGTGCCAGCAGTCCAGGGACAGGGCCCAACCACTCGGGAGATACGCAGTATTTT
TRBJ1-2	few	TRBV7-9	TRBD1	CASSLSSGSGGTYGYTF	TGTGCCAGCAGCTTAAGTTCTGGGTCAGGGGGGACCTATGGCTACACCTTC
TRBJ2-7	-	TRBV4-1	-	CASSQDPEGASRYEQYF	TGCGCCAGCAGCCAAGACCCCGAGGGAGCCTCCCGCTACGAGCAGTACTTC
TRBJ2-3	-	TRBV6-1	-	CASNRAVSTDTQYF	TGTGCCAGCAACCGTGCGGTTAGCACAGATACGCAGTATTTT
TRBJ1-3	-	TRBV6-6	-	CASRKQGFSGNTIYF	TGTGCCAGCAGGAAACAGGGCTTCTCTGGAAACACCATATATTTT
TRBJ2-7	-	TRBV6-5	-	CASSYGGPRDEQYF	TGTGCCAGCAGTTACGGTGGCCCCCGGGACGAGCAGTACTTC
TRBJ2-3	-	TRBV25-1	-	CASSEFTTRDTQYF	TGTGCCAGCAGTGAATTTACTACACGAGATACGCAGTATTTT
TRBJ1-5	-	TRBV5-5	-	CASSSECDSVTPHSNQPQHF	TGTGCCAGCAGCTCCGAATGTGACAGCGTTACTCCCCATAGCAATCAGCCCCAGCATTTT
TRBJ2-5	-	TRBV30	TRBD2	CAWKRPGLAGGSVVLGTQYF	TGTGCCTGGAAACGCCCCGGACTAGCGGGGGGGAGTGTAGTATTGGGGACCCAGTACTTC
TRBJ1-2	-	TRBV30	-	CAWSVVPAMGYTF	TGTGCCTGGAGTGTGGTGCCCGCGATGGGCTACACCTTC
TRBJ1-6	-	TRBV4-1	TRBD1	CASSQGQGAPSLLSPLHF	TGCGCCAGCAGTCAGGGACAGGGGGCGCCCAGTCTTCTGTCACCCCTCCACTTT
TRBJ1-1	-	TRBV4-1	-	CASSPLYMNTEAFF	TGCGCCAGCAGCCCTCTGTATATGAACACTGAAGCTTTCTTT
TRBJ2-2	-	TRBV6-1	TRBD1	CASSVMGQGSNTGELFF	TGTGCCAGCAGTGTTATGGGACAGGGATCGAACACCGGGGAGCTGTTTTTT
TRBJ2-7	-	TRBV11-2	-	CASSPTAATYEQYF	TGTGCCAGCAGCCCTACTGCCGCGACCTACGAGCAGTACTTC
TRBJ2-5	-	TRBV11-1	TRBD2	CATSEGQRGGVETQYF	TGTGCCACCAGCGAGGGACAGCGGGGGGGAGTGGAGACCCAGTACTTC
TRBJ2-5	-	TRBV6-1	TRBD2	CASSEALGEGSETQYF	TGTGCCAGCAGTGAAGCGCTGGGGGAGGGATCGGAGACCCAGTACTTC
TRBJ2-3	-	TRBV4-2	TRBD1	CASSPKRNTGDGTDTQYF	TGTGCCAGCAGCCCCAAAAGAAACACAGGGGACGGCACAGATACGCAGTATTTT
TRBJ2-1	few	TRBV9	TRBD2	CASSATSGGEYNEQFF	TGTGCCAGCAGCGCGACTAGCGGGGGGGAATACAATGAGCAGTTCTTC
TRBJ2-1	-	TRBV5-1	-	CASSPALLAEQFF	TGCGCCAGCAGCCCGGCTCTACTAGCTGAGCAGTTCTTC
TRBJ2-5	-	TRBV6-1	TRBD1	CASSEYRGRETQYF	TGTGCCAGCAGTGAATACAGGGGGCGGGAGACCCAGTACTTC
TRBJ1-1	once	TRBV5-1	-	CASALPGGSTEAFF	TGCGCCAGCGCCTTGCCGGGGGGTAGCACTGAAGCTTTCTTT
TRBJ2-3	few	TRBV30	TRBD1	CAWSTGGITDTQYF	TGTGCCTGGAGTACAGGGGGCATCACAGATACGCAGTATTTT
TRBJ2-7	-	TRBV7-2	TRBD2	CASSFGLAGGDYEQYF	TGTGCCAGCAGCTTCGGACTAGCGGGAGGAGACTACGAGCAGTACTTC
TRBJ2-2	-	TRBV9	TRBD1	CASSVEGGSDTGELFF	TGTGCCAGCAGCGTAGAAGGGGGCTCGGACACCGGGGAGCTGTTTTTT
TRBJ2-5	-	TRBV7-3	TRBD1	CASSLRGQGVETQYF	TGTGCCAGCAGCTTAAGGGGACAGGGGGTAGAGACCCAGTACTTC
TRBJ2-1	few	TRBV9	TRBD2	CASSASTAAGGHLNEQFF	TGTGCCAGCAGCGCGAGCACCGCAGCGGGGGGGCATCTGAATGAGCAGTTCTTC
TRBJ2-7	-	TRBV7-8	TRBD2	CASSLEASGTYSYEQYF	TGTGCCAGCAGCCTAGAGGCTAGCGGGACCTACTCCTACGAGCAGTACTTC
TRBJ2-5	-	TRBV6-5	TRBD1	CASSRGQGRQETQYF	TGTGCCAGCAGTCGCGGACAGGGGAGGCAAGAGACCCAGTACTTC
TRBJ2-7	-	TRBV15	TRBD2	CATSRGLSGLALYEQYF	TGTGCCACCAGCAGAGGCTTATCAGGACTAGCGTTATACGAGCAGTACTTC
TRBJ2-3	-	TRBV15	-	CATSRDMTATSTDTQYF	TGTGCCACCAGCAGAGACATGACAGCGACTAGCACAGATACGCAGTATTTT